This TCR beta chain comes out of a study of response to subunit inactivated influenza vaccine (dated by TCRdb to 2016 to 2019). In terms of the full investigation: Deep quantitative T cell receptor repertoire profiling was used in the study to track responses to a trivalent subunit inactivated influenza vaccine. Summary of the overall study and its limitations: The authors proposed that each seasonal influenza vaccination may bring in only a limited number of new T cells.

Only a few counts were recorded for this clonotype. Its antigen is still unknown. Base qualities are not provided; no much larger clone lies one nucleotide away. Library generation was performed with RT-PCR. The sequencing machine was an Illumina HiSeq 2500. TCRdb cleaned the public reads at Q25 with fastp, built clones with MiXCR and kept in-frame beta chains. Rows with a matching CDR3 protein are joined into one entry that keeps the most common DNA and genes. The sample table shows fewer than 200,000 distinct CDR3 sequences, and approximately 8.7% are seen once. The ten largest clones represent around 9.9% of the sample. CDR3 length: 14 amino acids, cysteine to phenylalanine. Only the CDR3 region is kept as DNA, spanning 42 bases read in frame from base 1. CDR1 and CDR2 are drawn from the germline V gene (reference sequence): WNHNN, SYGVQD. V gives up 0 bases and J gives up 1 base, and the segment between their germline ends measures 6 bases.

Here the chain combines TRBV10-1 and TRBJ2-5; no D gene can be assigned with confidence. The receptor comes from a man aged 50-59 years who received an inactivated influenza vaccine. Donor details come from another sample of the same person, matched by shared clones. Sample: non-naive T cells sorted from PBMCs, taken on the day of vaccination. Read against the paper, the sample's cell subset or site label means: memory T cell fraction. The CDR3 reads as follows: CASSESSAQETQYF. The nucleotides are TGCGCCAGCAGTGAGTCGTCCGCCCAAGAGACCCAGTACTTC.